Following are 11 T cell receptor beta chains from one sample sequenced in a study of blood T cell repertoires in COVID-19. Profiling relied on immunoSEQ multiplex PCR, and the TCRdb table lists in-frame clones only, not all of them. The table lists about 200,000 clones, 90% of them singletons. The source material was peripheral blood. All receptors derive from a man between 50 and 59 years old with acute or convalescent COVID-19.

The genes are TRBV5-1 and TRBJ2-7; perhaps TRBD1 as D (6 bases). Germline-derived CDR1 and CDR2 are SGHRS and YFSETQ. The CDR3 runs 15 residues. V lost 0 bases to trimming and J lost 1 base, with 11 bases between them. The CDR3 sequence is CASSLVVTGSYEQYF. CDR3 DNA sequence: TGCGCCAGCAGCTTGGTAGTAACAGGGTCCTACGAGCAGTACTTC.

The chain joins TRBV24-1 to TRBJ2-5; unclear D gene. The V end was cut by 3 bases, the J end by 1 base, with 8 bases between. Germline CDR1 reads KGHDR; CDR2 reads SFDVKD. The CDR3 is made up of 14 amino acids. The CDR3 sequence is CATSDRQVQETQYF. The CDR3 DNA sequence: TGTGCCACCAGTGATAGGCAGGTCCAAGAGACCCAGTACTTC.

This rearrangement joins TRBV9 to TRBJ1-1; 8 nucleotides line up with TRBD1. Germline CDR1 reads SGDLS; CDR2 reads YYNGEE. The CDR3 extends over 14 amino acids. With V trimmed by 3 bases and J by 10 bases, 11 bases remained unmatched. DNA for the CDR3: TGTGCCAGCAGCGGGGGGCAGGGGGCTTCCCCAGCTTTCTTT. It codes for CASSGGQGASPAFF.

The V call is TRBV27, the J call TRBJ1-1; 7 bases match TRBD1. The CDR3 contains 15 residues. Germline trimming cut 5 bases from V and 1 base from J; bases unmatched to any gene: 7. Germline-derived CDR1 and CDR2 are MNHEY and SMNVEV (reference sequence). The CDR3 bases are TGTGCCAGCAGTCCGTTGACAGGGCAGAACACTGAAGCTTTCTTT. Translation gives CASSPLTGQNTEAFF.

This clone was seen once. The rearrangement joins TRBV28 to TRBJ1-1, with D possibly matching TRBD1 (5 bases). The CDR3 extends over 12 amino acids. Germline V lookup: CDR1 MDHEN, CDR2 SYDVKM. V gave up 4 bases and J gave up 10 bases, with 13 bases separating them. In DNA form, the CDR3 reads TGTGCCAGCAGTTCCCCAGGGTATGGAGCTTTCTTT. This translates into CASSSPGYGAFF.

Only a few counts were recorded for this clone. The CDR3: CASRPSESGELFF. CDR3 DNA sequence: TGTGCCAGCAGGCCTAGCGAATCCGGGGAGCTGTTTTTT. The rearrangement uses TRBV28 and TRBJ2-2, with D tentatively TRBD2 (6 bases). This CDR3 is 13 amino acids long. Germline V gene data show CDR1 as MDHEN and CDR2 as SYDVKM. V lost 6 bases and J 6 bases, leaving 11 bases between the germline ends.

The chain has TRBV10-3 and TRBJ1-4, with 7 positions matching TRBD1. CDR1 is ENHRY, CDR2 SYGVKD, per germline. V dropped 6 bases and J dropped 8; count of bases not matched to a gene: 6. The CDR3 is 13 residues long. This CDR3 reads CAIRGTGDEKLFF. The CDR3 DNA reads TGTGCCATCAGGGGTACAGGGGACGAAAAACTGTTTTTT.

This chain uses TRBV4-3 with TRBJ1-4; TRBD1 is a possible D gene (5 bases). CDR1 and CDR2 (germline): LGHNA, YSLEER. V was shortened by 0 bases and J by 6 bases, with 11 bases between the two germline ends. The CDR3 has 15 residues. CDR3 DNA sequence: TGCGCCAGCAGCCAAGATACTGGGGGGTATGAAAAACTGTTTTTT. It translates to CASSQDTGGYEKLFF.

This clone appeared a few times. This sequence joins TRBV27 and TRBJ2-7, with 8 bases that match TRBD1. Germline trimming cut 2 bases from V and 2 bases from J; bases unmatched to any gene: 11. Germline CDR1 MNHEY, CDR2 SMNVEV (reference sequence). The CDR3 is 17 residues long. This chain's CDR3 is CASSLRKTGDIPYEQYF. The DNA of the CDR3 is TGTGCCAGCAGTTTACGAAAGACAGGGGATATCCCCTACGAGCAGTACTTC.

Only a few counts were recorded for this clone. CDR3 amino acids: CASSLDQQPSPYEQYV. The CDR3 bases are TGTGCCAGCAGCTTGGATCAACAGCCTTCCCCCTACGAGCAGTACGTC. This chain links TRBV5-8 with TRBJ2-7; D is uncertain. Looked up from germline, CDR1 is SGHTS and CDR2 is YDEGEE. V was pared by 0 bases and J by 2 bases, with 15 bases between. The CDR3 is 16 residues long.

The chain has TRBV7-6 and TRBJ2-2, with TRBD1 as a possible D gene (6 bases). This CDR3 has 16 amino acids. Trimming took off 0 bases at V and 3 bases at J, with 11 bases between the two ends. Germline V gene lookup returns CDR1 SGHVS and CDR2 FNYEAQ. CDR3 bases: TGTGCCAGCAGCTTAGCCCGGGACACCTACACCGGGGAGCTGTTTTTT. It translates to CASSLARDTYTGELFF.